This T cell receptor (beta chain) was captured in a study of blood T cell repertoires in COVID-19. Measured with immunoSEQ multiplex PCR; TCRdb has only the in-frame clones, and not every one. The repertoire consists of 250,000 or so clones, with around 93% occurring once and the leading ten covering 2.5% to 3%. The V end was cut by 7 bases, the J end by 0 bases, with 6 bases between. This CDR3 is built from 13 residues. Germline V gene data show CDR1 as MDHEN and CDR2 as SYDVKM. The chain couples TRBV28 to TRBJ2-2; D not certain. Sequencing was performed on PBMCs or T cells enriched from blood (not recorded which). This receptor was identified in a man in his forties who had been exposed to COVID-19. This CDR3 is CASIATNTGELFF. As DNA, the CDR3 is TGTGCCAGCATAGCTACGAACACCGGGGAGCTGTTTTTT. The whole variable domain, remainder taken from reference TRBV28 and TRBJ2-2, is DVKVTQSSRYLVKRTGEKVFLECVQDMDHENMFWYRQDPGLGLRLIYFSYDVKMKEKGDIPEGYSVSREKKERFSLILESASTNQTSMYLCASIATNTGELFFGEGSRLTVL.